These T cell receptor beta chains were read from a single sample in a study of cytomegalovirus exposure and HLA in healthy donors. Here immunoSEQ multiplex PCR was the method, and the copy in TCRdb shows in-frame clones only, minus some. The repertoire holds about 200,000 clones, with more than 60% as singletons. The material sequenced was PBMCs. These TCRs come from a middle-aged man in good health and CMV-seronegative. Each CDR3 is given with its conserved first and last residue. The order of the fields is clone size, D gene, V gene, J gene, CDR3 DNA, CDR3 protein. A D gene is named only where the DNA matches it firmly. The size entry is marked missing in some rows and otherwise reads once, few, many or a size class.

size: few; D: NA; V: TRBV27; J: TRBJ1-5; DNA: TGTGCCAGCAGTTTCCGAGGCCCGCGAGGTTATCAGCCCCAGCATTTT; CDR3: CASSFRGPRGYQPQHF
size: few; D: NA; V: TRBV6-1; J: TRBJ1-5; DNA: TGTGCCAGCAGTGATAACAGGGCTAGCAATCAGCCCCAGCATTTT; CDR3: CASSDNRASNQPQHF
size: NA; D: TRBD1; V: TRBV9; J: TRBJ1-5; DNA: TGTGCCAGCAACCAACAGGGGCTCTACAATCAGCCCCAGCATTTT; CDR3: CASNQQGLYNQPQHF
size: NA; D: TRBD2; V: TRBV23-1; J: TRBJ2-3; DNA: TGCGCCAGTGTACGACTAGCGACCAACACCACAGATACGCAGTATTTT; CDR3: CASVRLATNTTDTQYF
size: NA; D: NA; V: TRBV7-3; J: TRBJ2-2; DNA: TGTGCCAGCCGCCGAGGAGGGGGCGACACCGGGGAGCTGTTTTTT; CDR3: CASRRGGGDTGELFF
size: NA; D: NA; V: TRBV30; J: TRBJ2-7; DNA: TGTGCCTGGAGCTTTACTAGCTCCTACGAGCAGTACTTC; CDR3: CAWSFTSSYEQYF
size: NA; D: NA; V: TRBV5-1; J: TRBJ2-1; DNA: TGCGCCAGCAGCTTGGACAACAGGGGACTTTTGTGGAATGAGCAGTTCTTC; CDR3: CASSLDNRGLLWNEQFF
size: NA; D: NA; V: TRBV19; J: TRBJ1-2; DNA: TGTGCCAGTAGTCGCTTGGGGAGCGACTATGGCTACACCTTC; CDR3: CASSRLGSDYGYTF
size: NA; D: NA; V: TRBV7-9; J: TRBJ2-7; DNA: TGTGCCAGCAGCCCCTTTGACAGAACGCAGTACTTC; CDR3: CASSPFDRTQYF
size: NA; D: TRBD2; V: TRBV9; J: TRBJ2-3; DNA: TGTGCCAGCAGCGTAGGGTCTAGCGGGAGTACAGATACGCAGTATTTT; CDR3: CASSVGSSGSTDTQYF
size: NA; D: TRBD2; V: TRBV2; J: TRBJ2-1; DNA: TGTGCCACCGGGGGACTAGCGGGAGGGAAAACGAATGAGCAGTTCTTC; CDR3: CATGGLAGGKTNEQFF
size: NA; D: NA; V: TRBV27; J: TRBJ1-5; DNA: TGTGCCAGCAGTTTGAGGGAGACCAATCAGCCCCAGCATTTT; CDR3: CASSLRETNQPQHF
size: NA; D: TRBD1; V: TRBV9; J: TRBJ2-5; DNA: TGTGCCAGCAGCCTCAGAAGGGACAGCAACGGGGAGACCCAGTACTTC; CDR3: CASSLRRDSNGETQYF
size: NA; D: TRBD2; V: TRBV7-8; J: TRBJ2-7; DNA: TGTGCCAGCAGCCCGTCTCTTCACCCTAGCGGGAGGGGAGGCGAGCAGTACTTC; CDR3: CASSPSLHPSGRGGEQYF
size: NA; D: NA; V: TRBV27; J: TRBJ2-7; DNA: TGTGCCAGCAGTTTCGGGACAGAGCAGTACTTC; CDR3: CASSFGTEQYF
size: NA; D: TRBD1; V: TRBV5-1; J: TRBJ1-3; DNA: TGCGCCAGCAGCTACCAGACCCCAGGGACAGCTGGAAACACCATATATTTT; CDR3: CASSYQTPGTAGNTIYF
size: NA; D: NA; V: TRBV14; J: TRBJ2-2; DNA: TGTGCCAGCAGCCAAGGGCACAGGGTGGACACCGGGGAGCTGTTTTTT; CDR3: CASSQGHRVDTGELFF
size: NA; D: TRBD1; V: TRBV7-9; J: TRBJ1-5; DNA: TGTGCCAGCAGCTCGGTAGGACAGGGATTTAATCAGCCCCAGCATTTT; CDR3: CASSSVGQGFNQPQHF
size: NA; D: TRBD1; V: TRBV5-1; J: TRBJ1-2; DNA: TGCGCCAGCAGCCCGACAGGGATGGGCAACTATGGCTACACCTTC; CDR3: CASSPTGMGNYGYTF
size: NA; D: TRBD1; V: TRBV6-6; J: TRBJ2-3; DNA: TGTGCCAGCAGTGGACAGGCAGATACGCAGTATTTT; CDR3: CASSGQADTQYF
size: NA; D: TRBD2; V: TRBV5-4; J: TRBJ2-5; DNA: TGTGCCAGCAGCTCTCTTGGAGGACTAGCGGGACGAGAGACCCAGTACTTC; CDR3: CASSSLGGLAGRETQYF
size: NA; D: NA; V: TRBV27; J: TRBJ1-5; DNA: TGTGCCAGCAGTTTATGGCGGAATCAGCCCCAGCATTTT; CDR3: CASSLWRNQPQHF
size: NA; D: NA; V: TRBV7-9; J: TRBJ2-1; DNA: TGTGCCAGCAGCCCCACCTACAATGAGCAGTTCTTC; CDR3: CASSPTYNEQFF
size: once; D: TRBD2; V: TRBV7-2; J: TRBJ2-1; DNA: TGTGCCAGCAGCTTACGGCCAGCGGGGAGATCCTACAATGAGCAGTTCTTC; CDR3: CASSLRPAGRSYNEQFF
size: NA; D: NA; V: TRBV7-9; J: TRBJ2-3; DNA: TGTGCCAGCAGCTTAGTCTGGGGAGCCGATACGCAGTATTTT; CDR3: CASSLVWGADTQYF
size: NA; D: NA; V: TRBV7-6; J: TRBJ2-2; DNA: TGTGCCAGCAGCTTAGCCGGGTCCGGGGAGCTGTTTTTT; CDR3: CASSLAGSGELFF
size: NA; D: TRBD1; V: TRBV19; J: TRBJ1-1; DNA: TGTGCCAGCCGACAGGGAAGATACACTGAAGCTTTCTTT; CDR3: CASRQGRYTEAFF
size: NA; D: NA; V: TRBV5-1; J: TRBJ2-7; DNA: TGCGCCAGCAGCTTGGTCGGGGAATCCGAGCAGTACTTC; CDR3: CASSLVGESEQYF
size: few; D: NA; V: TRBV7-9; J: TRBJ2-1; DNA: TGTGCCAGCAGCTTAGAGGGGGAATCCTCCTACAATGAGCAGTTCTTC; CDR3: CASSLEGESSYNEQFF
size: NA; D: NA; V: TRBV6-1; J: TRBJ2-1; DNA: TGTGCCAGCAGTGAAGCGAGAGGGAATGAGCAGTTCTTC; CDR3: CASSEARGNEQFF
size: NA; D: TRBD1; V: TRBV5-6; J: TRBJ1-5; DNA: TGTGCCAGCAGCTTGGCGACAGGGGGCAATCAGCCCCAGCATTTT; CDR3: CASSLATGGNQPQHF
size: NA; D: TRBD1; V: TRBV19; J: TRBJ2-7; DNA: TGTGCCAGTAGTAAACCGGGACAGTCCTACGAGCAGTACTTC; CDR3: CASSKPGQSYEQYF
size: NA; D: TRBD1; V: TRBV2; J: TRBJ2-1; DNA: TGTGCCAGCAGCCTACAGGGGGCAGACTACAATGAGCAGTTCTTC; CDR3: CASSLQGADYNEQFF
size: NA; D: TRBD1; V: TRBV10-3; J: TRBJ2-7; DNA: TGTGCCATCAGCAACCGGGACAGGGGATCCTACGAGCAGTACTTC; CDR3: CAISNRDRGSYEQYF
size: once; D: NA; V: TRBV5-1; J: TRBJ2-7; DNA: TGCGCCAGCAGCTTGGCAGCAGGGGGGCACGAGCAGTACTTC; CDR3: CASSLAAGGHEQYF
size: once; D: TRBD2; V: TRBV4-1; J: TRBJ2-3; DNA: TGCGCCAGCAGCCAAGACGGGAGGGATACGCAGTATTTT; CDR3: CASSQDGRDTQYF
size: NA; D: TRBD2; V: TRBV5-1; J: TRBJ2-5; DNA: TGCGCCAGCAGCTTGGCTACTAGCGGGGTAGAAGAGACCCAGTACTTC; CDR3: CASSLATSGVEETQYF
size: NA; D: TRBD2; V: TRBV7-6; J: TRBJ2-7; DNA: TGTGCCAGCAGCTGGGGGACTAGCGCCCACTACGAGCAGTACTTC; CDR3: CASSWGTSAHYEQYF
size: NA; D: NA; V: TRBV5-1; J: TRBJ1-6; DNA: TGCGCCAGCAGCTTGGGGACGGGAAATAATTCACCCCTCCACTTT; CDR3: CASSLGTGNNSPLHF
size: once; D: NA; V: TRBV5-1; J: TRBJ1-2; DNA: TGCGCCAGCAGCTTGAATCCAGGGAACTATGGCTACACCTTC; CDR3: CASSLNPGNYGYTF
size: NA; D: TRBD2; V: TRBV28; J: TRBJ2-2; DNA: TGTGCCAGCAGTTTATATGCTAGCGGGAACACCGGGGAGCTGTTTTTT; CDR3: CASSLYASGNTGELFF
size: NA; D: NA; V: TRBV5-1; J: TRBJ1-5; DNA: TGCGCCAGCAGCTTGGGATGGGGAGGGGGGCAGCCCCAGCATTTT; CDR3: CASSLGWGGGQPQHF
size: NA; D: TRBD1; V: TRBV9; J: TRBJ2-5; DNA: TGTGCCAGCAGCGTAGGGGACAGGGGCGAGACCCAGTACTTC; CDR3: CASSVGDRGETQYF
size: NA; D: NA; V: TRBV30; J: TRBJ2-6; DNA: TGTGCCTGGAGTGTACTAAGGGGCTCTGGGGCCAACGTCCTGACTTTC; CDR3: CAWSVLRGSGANVLTF
size: NA; D: NA; V: TRBV5-1; J: TRBJ2-7; DNA: TGCGCCAGCAGCTTCAGGACGCAGGGGACGAACTACGAGCAGTACTTC; CDR3: CASSFRTQGTNYEQYF